This T cell receptor (beta chain) emerged from a study of shared clonotypes between healthy human individuals. General observations from the study: In this cohort, only blood was sampled, and tissue repertoires likely differ. The genetic and exposure-history diversity represented was limited by few donors.

For every subset, genomic DNA was evenly distributed across several immunoSEQ plates. It was 300 ng DNA, around 30,000 T cell genomes, that went into each replicate PCR of unsorted PBMC. Only in-frame clones appear in the TCRdb table, and some are missing; sequencing was by immunoSEQ multiplex PCR. The sample consists of approximately 510,000 clones, roughly 78% of them appearing once. The CDR3 extends over 14 amino acids. Germline V gives CDR1 MNHNS, CDR2 SASEGT. Trimming left V 1 base short and J 8 bases short, with 11 bases between. This clone turned up a few times. Its specificity is unknown. This sequence joins TRBV6-1 and TRBJ2-2; D is unclear. The receptor was derived from a woman aged 40 to 49 in good health. Some clones in this sample may be carry-over from other donors' samples. The source material was PBMCs. Here the CDR3 DNA reads TGTGCCAGCAGTGAAGGGACGGCCAATGGGGAGCTGTTTTTT. Protein: CASSEGTANGELFF.